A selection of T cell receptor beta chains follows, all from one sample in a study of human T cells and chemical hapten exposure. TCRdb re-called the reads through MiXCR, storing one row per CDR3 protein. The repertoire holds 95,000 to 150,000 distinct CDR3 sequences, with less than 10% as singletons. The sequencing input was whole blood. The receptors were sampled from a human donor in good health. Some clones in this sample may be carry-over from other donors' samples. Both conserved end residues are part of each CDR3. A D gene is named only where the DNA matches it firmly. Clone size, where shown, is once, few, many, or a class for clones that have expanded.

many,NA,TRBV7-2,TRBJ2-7,CASSPDGPSYEQYF,TGTGCCAGCAGCCCCGACGGACCCTCCTACGAGCAGTACTTC
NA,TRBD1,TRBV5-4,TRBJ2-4,CASSPTGAAKNIQYF,TGTGCCAGCAGCCCTACAGGGGCAGCCAAAAACATTCAGTACTTC
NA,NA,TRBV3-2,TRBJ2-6,CASSQESGANVLTF,TGTGCCAGCAGCCAAGAATCTGGGGCCAACGTCCTGACTTTC
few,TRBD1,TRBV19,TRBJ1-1,CASRRDRGTEAFF,TGTGCCAGTAGGAGGGACAGGGGGACTGAAGCTTTCTTT
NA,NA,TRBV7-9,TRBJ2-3,CASSPGLGNTQYF,TGTGCCAGCAGCCCGGGACTCGGGAATACGCAGTATTTT
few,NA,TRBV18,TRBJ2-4,CASSPPWEGDIQYF,TGTGCCAGCTCACCACCGTGGGAAGGGGACATTCAGTACTTC
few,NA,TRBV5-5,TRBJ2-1,CASSLERAAYNEQFF,TGTGCCAGCAGCTTGGAGCGGGCTGCCTACAATGAGCAGTTCTTC
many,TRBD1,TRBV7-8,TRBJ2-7,CASSSQGALNEQYF,TGTGCCAGCAGCTCGCAGGGGGCGTTGAACGAGCAGTACTTC
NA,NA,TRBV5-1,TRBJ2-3,CASSLWGPGTEDSTDTQYF,TGCGCCAGCAGCTTGTGGGGTCCGGGGACGGAAGACAGCACAGATACGCAGTATTTT
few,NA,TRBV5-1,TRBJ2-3,CASSLADSTDTQYF,TGCGCCAGCAGCTTGGCCGACTCCACAGATACGCAGTATTTT
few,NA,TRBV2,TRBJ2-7,CASSESAVTYYEQYF,TGTGCCAGCAGTGAATCTGCCGTAACGTATTACGAGCAGTACTTC
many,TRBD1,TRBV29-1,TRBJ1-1,CSVGTGGSMYTEAFF,TGCAGCGTTGGGACAGGGGGATCGATGTACACTGAAGCTTTCTTT
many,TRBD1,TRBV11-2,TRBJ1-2,CASSALSGTVDYGYTF,TGTGCCAGCAGCGCATTATCCGGGACAGTGGACTATGGCTACACCTTC
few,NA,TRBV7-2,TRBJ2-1,CASSSVLASNEQFF,TGTGCCAGCAGTTCAGTCTTAGCAAGCAATGAGCAGTTCTTC
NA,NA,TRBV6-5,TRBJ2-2,CASSRDTDTGELFF,TGTGCCAGCAGCAGGGACACGGACACCGGGGAGCTGTTTTTT
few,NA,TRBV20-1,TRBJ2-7,CSARDYRNEQYF,TGCAGTGCTAGAGATTATAGGAACGAGCAGTACTTC
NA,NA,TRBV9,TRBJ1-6,CASSTRSEGSPLHF,TGTGCCAGCAGCACCCGCTCAGAGGGCTCACCCCTCCACTTT
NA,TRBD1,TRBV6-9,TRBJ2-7,CASSYIFGGQEHYEQYF,TGTGCCAGCAGTTACATATTCGGGGGACAGGAACACTACGAGCAGTACTTC
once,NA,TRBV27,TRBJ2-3,CASSSRTVGTDTQYF,TGTGCCAGCAGTTCGAGGACGGTGGGCACAGATACGCAGTATTTT
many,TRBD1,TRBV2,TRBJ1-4,CARRGQGATNEKLFF,TGTGCCAGGAGAGGACAGGGTGCAACTAATGAAAAACTGTTTTTT
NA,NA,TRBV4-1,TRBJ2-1,CASSQGGRSYNEQFF,TGCGCCAGCAGCCAGGGGGGCAGGTCCTACAATGAGCAGTTCTTC
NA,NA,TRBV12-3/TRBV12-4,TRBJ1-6,CASSWPDIYNSPLHF,TGTGCCAGCAGTTGGCCGGATATCTATAATTCACCCCTCCACTTT
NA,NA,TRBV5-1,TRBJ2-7,CASSPDLIYEQYF,TGCGCCAGCAGCCCGGACCTAATCTACGAGCAGTACTTC
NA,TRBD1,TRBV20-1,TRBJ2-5,CSASPPGGAETQYF,TGCAGTGCCAGCCCCCCAGGGGGAGCAGAGACCCAGTACTTC
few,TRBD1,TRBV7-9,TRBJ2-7,CASSTGQGNHEQYF,TGTGCCAGCAGCACCGGACAGGGGAACCACGAGCAGTACTTC
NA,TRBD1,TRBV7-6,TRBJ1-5,CASSLDRGRLGNQPQHF,TGTGCCAGCAGCTTAGACAGGGGGCGCTTGGGCAATCAGCCCCAGCATTTT
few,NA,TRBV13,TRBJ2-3,CASSALLVTDTQYF,TGTGCCAGCAGCGCCTTACTAGTCACAGATACGCAGTATTTT
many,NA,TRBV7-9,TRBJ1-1,CASSLQRTGISEAFF,TGTGCCAGCAGCTTACAGCGCACCGGGATATCTGAAGCTTTCTTT
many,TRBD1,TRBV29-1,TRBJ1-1,CSPQGGRFRGGTEAFF,TGCAGCCCCCAGGGGGGGAGGTTTAGGGGGGGCACTGAAGCTTTCTTT
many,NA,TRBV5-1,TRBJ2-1,CASGSTGGSFSSYNEQFF,TGCGCCAGCGGATCGACCGGGGGCAGTTTTAGCTCCTACAATGAGCAGTTCTTC
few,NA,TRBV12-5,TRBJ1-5,CASVRGNQPQHF,TGTGCTAGTGTCCGAGGCAATCAGCCCCAGCATTTT
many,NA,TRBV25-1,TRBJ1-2,CASSDAGAGNYGYTF,TGTGCCAGCAGTGATGCCGGGGCGGGGAACTATGGCTACACCTTC
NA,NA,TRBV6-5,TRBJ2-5,CASSYSGGRETQYF,TGTGCCAGCAGTTACTCAGGGGGACGAGAGACCCAGTACTTC
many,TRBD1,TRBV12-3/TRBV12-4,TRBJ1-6,CASRGGQHNSPLHF,TGTGCCAGCAGGGGGGGACAGCATAATTCACCCCTCCACTTT
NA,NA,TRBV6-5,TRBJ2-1,CASSYSPDSGQYNNEQFF,TGTGCCAGCAGTTACTCGCCTGACTCCGGACAGTATAACAATGAGCAGTTCTTC
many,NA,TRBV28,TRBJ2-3,CASRKSATDTQYF,TGTGCCAGCAGAAAATCAGCGACAGATACGCAGTATTTT
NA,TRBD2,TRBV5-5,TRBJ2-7,CASSGGLRGEQYF,TGTGCCAGCAGCGGGGGACTACGAGGCGAGCAGTACTTC